This TCR beta chain was observed in a study of glioma-infiltrating T cells. Amplification of TCR alpha and beta CDR3 regions from RNA used iRepertoire nested multiplex PCR. One-step reverse transcription and amplification started from approximately 100-400 ng of tissue mRNA or PBMC total RNA. Via MiXCR, TCRdb re-called the multiplex PCR reads, giving one row per CDR3 protein. The repertoire consists of around 120,000 distinct CDR3 sequences, with under 30% occurring once and the leading ten covering around 28%. Findings and limits, study-wide: Only very few CDR3 sequences appeared in both tissue and blood. Gliomas, especially low-grade, showed above-expected tissue-blood divergence; non-neoplastic patients showed below.

J was trimmed by 4 bases and V by 4 bases; bases with no gene match: 9. There are 18 residues in the CDR3. Germline V gives CDR1 KGHDR, CDR2 SFDVKD. This clonotype has at least ten counts. Its antigen is not known. Sequencing used glioma tissue, nonneoplastic brain tissue, or PBMCs (not recorded which). The chain carries TRBV24-1 and TRBJ2-1; 13 bases align to TRBD2. This receptor was taken from a human donor with low-grade glioma or glioblastoma, undergoing nonglioma brain surgery, or in good health (not recorded which). The CDR3 bases are TGTGCCACCAGTGACGCAACTAGCGGGGGGGGGGTATACAATGAGCAGTTCTTC. It is translated as CATSDATSGGGVYNEQFF.